This T cell receptor (beta chain) was captured in a study of Graves' ophthalmopathy and Graves' hyperthyroidism (dated by TCRdb to 2016 to 2019). Study-wide context: Peripheral blood was collected at initial diagnosis, before any treatment. TCR beta repertoire signatures were used to distinguish Graves' ophthalmopathy from Graves' hyperthyroidism and to predict progression to ophthalmopathy. In total, 135 blood samples were TCR-sequenced: around 42 ophthalmopathy, under 85 hyperthyroidism and about 17 hyperthyroidism-to-ophthalmopathy patients. A discovery set of 95 to 100 patients (43 ophthalmopathy, some 58 stable hyperthyroidism) was enrolled to explore V-J signatures distinguishing ophthalmopathy from hyperthyroidism. The independent validation cohort included around 19 hyperthyroidism patients plus 17 patients who later progressed from hyperthyroidism to ophthalmopathy. In six or seven hyperthyroidism patients, the T-cell repertoires found in thyroid tissue were compared with those found in blood. Following sampling, methimazole starting at 30 mg daily was administered to hyperthyroidism patients, and high-dose intravenous methylprednisolone was administered to ophthalmopathy patients. The 95 to 100 discovery patients were randomly divided into training and test sets at a 7:3 ratio.

For CDR1 and CDR2, the germline V gene lists SGHRS and YFSETQ. The CDR3 goes from the cysteine to the phenylalanine over 17 residues. Kept here is only the CDR3 DNA, which spans 51 bases and is read in frame from base 1. After removal of 3 bases from V and 4 bases from J, the junction retains 7 bases not matched to a gene. Ophthalmopathy patients were characterized by moderately to severely active disease, a Clinical Activity Score of at least 3, a NOSPECS grade of at least 4, and a disease duration under 3 months. Patients were excluded if they had other autoimmune diseases, uncontrolled infections, pregnancy or lactation. Diagnosis relied on clinical symptoms, serum thyroxine, TRAb, thyroid ultrasound and orbital computed tomography. Using Ficoll-Paque density gradient centrifugation, PBMCs were isolated from about 10 ml of fresh peripheral blood. Total RNA was extracted using Trizol reagent, and RNA quality was checked on an Agilent 2100 Bioanalyzer.

TCR beta CDR3 regions were amplified from RNA transcripts for repertoire sequencing. A first-round RT-PCR used HTBI primers with the Qiagen OneStep RT-PCR kit, followed by a second-round multiplex PCR, size selection and purification. The libraries underwent paired-end sequencing with 100 bp reads on an Illumina HiSeq2000. Per the original workflow: SOAPnuke was used to process the reads, throwing out any read that had adapters, had uncalled bases, had a mean Phred below 15, or lacked an exact constant-primer or identifier match. COPE v1.2.5 was used to merge the high-quality paired reads. Unique nucleotide sequences were defined as clonotypes and aligned to IMGT TRB V, D and J references using MiTCR v1.1. Analysis was restricted to V-J combinations with a frequency above 0.0001, which covered roughly 99% of repertoires. For each V-J combination, a TCR clonal expansion and chaos score was defined as F50 clonal expansion divided by the chaos observed in the TCRdist matrix. Welch's t-statistics and random forest were used to narrow the features down to 13 V-J combinations, which were then fed into a naive Bayes classifier. The similarity between thyroid and blood repertoires was quantified using the Morisita-Horn index. TCRdb ran its own pipeline on the public reads, namely fastp trimming at Q25 and MiXCR clone calling, and kept in-frame beta chains. Duplicate CDR3 protein sequences are folded into a single record with the most common DNA and genes. TCRdb's processing, not the authors' own work, is the source of the V and J calls. The sample includes roughly 500,000 distinct CDR3 sequences, with about an eighth observed a single time. Jointly, the top ten make up about 10% of the sample.

This clonotype turned up a few times. Its antigen specificity is not known. No much larger clone exists at a distance of one base, and base qualities are not known. The investigation overall reported the following: Most expanded thyroid clonotypes with a frequency above 0.001 also appeared in blood, which suggests that blood repertoires may reflect the immune response in the thyroid. In validation, the model predicted ophthalmopathy progression with 70.59% sensitivity and roughly 72% specificity; roughly 11 predicted patients were CT-confirmed with GO in a median of around 6.5 months. No statistical method was used to set the sample size in advance, and the investigators knew which group each participant was assigned to. In cross-validation, the 13-signature model distinguished ophthalmopathy from stable hyperthyroidism with approximately 90% sensitivity and about 81% specificity, while in the test set the corresponding values were about 79% and 69%.

The source material was blood. This chain joins TRBV5-1 to TRBJ2-2; 12 nucleotides in the junction match TRBD2. The receptor was derived from a woman aged 30 to 39 with Graves' ophthalmopathy. Donor details come from another sample of the same person, matched by shared clones. The CDR3 has the sequence CASSSGTSGSATGELFF. The base sequence is TGCGCCAGCAGCTCAGGGACTAGCGGGTCCGCCACCGGGGAGCTGTTTTTT.